These 2 T cell receptor beta chains originate from one sample sequenced in a study of identical twins (dated by TCRdb to the mid-2010s). Library generation was performed with 5' RACE. The listed sequencing device is Illumina HiSeq 2000. TCRdb reworked the public reads: Q25 trimming with fastp, MiXCR clone assembly, productive beta chains retained. CDR3 protein duplicates are merged, each entry listing the most common genes and DNA. This sample has some 790,000 distinct CDR3 sequences in its table, and about 20% of those were observed once. The ten largest clonotypes hold 13% of the sample. The same data also contributed to another study, on T cells expressing NK-cell markers.

Sequenced material: PBMCs. Receptors were obtained from a young woman in good health.

The chain recombines TRBV7-9 with TRBJ2-5; maybe TRBD2 (6 bases). Trimming stripped 3 bases from V and 5 bases from J, with 13 bases between. Germline V gene sequence: CDR1 SEHNR, CDR2 FQNEAQ (reference sequence). CDR3 length: 14 amino acids. As DNA, the CDR3 is TGTGCCAGCAGCTTCGAGACCGGGAGTGAGACCCAGTACTTC. Amino acid sequence: CASSFETGSETQYF.

This clonotype came up a few times. V usage is TRBV28 and J usage is TRBJ1-2; TRBD1 matches at 8 bases. In germline, CDR1 is MDHEN, CDR2 SYDVKM. The CDR3 extends over 15 amino acids. The ends lost 4 bases at V and 4 bases at J; junction bases unmatched: 8. The DNA of the CDR3 is TGTGCCAGCAGTTCCCCCAGGGGGCAGGGCTATGGCTACACCTTC. It encodes CASSSPRGQGYGYTF.